This T cell receptor (beta chain) was sequenced in a study of blood T cell repertoires in COVID-19. Whole-study context: COVID-19 samples collected from the United States, Italy and Spain covered acute and convalescent phases.

This table comes from immunoSEQ multiplex PCR, and its TCRdb copy is limited to in-frame clones, with some not included. The table shows approximately 220,000 clones, with roughly 85% occurring only once. V shed 4 bases and J shed 2 bases, with 18 bases lying between them. Looked up from germline, CDR1 is SGDLS and CDR2 is YYNGEE. CDR3 length: 16 amino acids. Grouping used clinical history reported by participants in a survey and questionnaire. This chain joins TRBV9 and TRBJ1-1; D might be TRBD1 (5 bases). The receptor was derived from a woman aged 40 to 49 with acute COVID-19. Material: PBMCs or T cells enriched from blood (not recorded which). DNA of the CDR3: TGTGCCAGCAGCTCATCATCGTATGGGGCTAACACTGAAGCTTTCTTT. It encodes CASSSSSYGANTEAFF.